This T cell receptor beta chain stems from a study of early T cells in non-severe SARS-CoV-2 infection. Molecules of cDNA were individually given unique molecular identifiers that were attached to them. TCRdb itself ran the 5' RACE reads through MiXCR, one entry per CDR3 protein. Counted here are 50,000 to 80,000 distinct CDR3 sequences, roughly 9% occurring once; the ten biggest clones make up under 15%. Study-level results: There was a bias toward anti-spike CD8 responses in VDJdb matching, which missed private and CD4 specificities.

This clonotype turned up a few times. Its matching antigen is unknown. The sequenced sample was whole blood, obtained at baseline. The sequence was collected from an adult who was a healthcare worker with PCR-confirmed SARS-CoV-2 infection or an uninfected control (not recorded which).

The CDR3 bases are TGCAGTGCTAGGGGGCCCTCCGGCGGGGAGCTGTTTTTT. It codes for CSARGPSGGELFF. This sequence joins TRBV20-1 and TRBJ2-2; D may be TRBD1 (5 bases). V lost 3 bases to trimming and J lost 7 bases, with 12 bases between them. Germline V gene data show CDR1 as DFQATT and CDR2 as SNEGSKA (reference sequence). This CDR3 is built from 13 residues.